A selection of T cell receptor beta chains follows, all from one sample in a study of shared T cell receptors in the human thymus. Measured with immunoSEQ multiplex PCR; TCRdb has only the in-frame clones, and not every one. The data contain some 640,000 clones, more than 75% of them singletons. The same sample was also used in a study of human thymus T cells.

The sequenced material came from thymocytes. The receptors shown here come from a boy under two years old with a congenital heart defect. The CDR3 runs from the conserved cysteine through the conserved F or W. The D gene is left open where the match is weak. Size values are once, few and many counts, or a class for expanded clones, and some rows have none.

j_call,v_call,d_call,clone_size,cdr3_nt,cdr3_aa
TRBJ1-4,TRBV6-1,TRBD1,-,TGTGCCAGCAGTGAACCCAGAACGCCTAAGGGACAGGAAGAAAAACTGTTTTTT,CASSEPRTPKGQEEKLFF
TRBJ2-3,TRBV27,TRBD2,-,TGTGCCAGCAGCCTAAGCGGGGGCCCCACAGATACGCAGTATTTT,CASSLSGGPTDTQYF
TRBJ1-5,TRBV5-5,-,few,TGTGCCAGCAGCCAGGCAAGCAATCAGCCCCAGCATTTT,CASSQASNQPQHF
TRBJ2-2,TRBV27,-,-,TGTGCCAGCAGTTTAGGGGCGACGAACACCGGGGAGCTGTTTTTT,CASSLGATNTGELFF
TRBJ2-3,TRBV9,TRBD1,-,TGTGCCAGCAGCGCAAGCCAGGGGGTATCGGATACGCAGTATTTT,CASSASQGVSDTQYF
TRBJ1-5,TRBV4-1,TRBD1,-,TGCGCCAGCAGCCAAGAGGTCCCAGGGGGGCCCAGCAATCAGCCCCAGCATTTT,CASSQEVPGGPSNQPQHF
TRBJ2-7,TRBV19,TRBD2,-,TGTGCCAGTAGGATAAGCGGGGCGACCTCCTACGAGCAGTACTTC,CASRISGATSYEQYF
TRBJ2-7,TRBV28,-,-,TGTGCCAGCAGCCCTACCTCGCGTCGGGTCTCCTACGAGCAGTACTTC,CASSPTSRRVSYEQYF
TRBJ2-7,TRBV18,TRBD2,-,TGTGCCAGCTCACCACCGTTAGCGGGAGACTCCTACGAGCAGTACTTC,CASSPPLAGDSYEQYF
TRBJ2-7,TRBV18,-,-,TGTGCCAGCTCACCACCGCTACAGGGCAAGAACGAGCAGTACTTC,CASSPPLQGKNEQYF
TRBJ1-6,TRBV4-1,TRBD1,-,TGCGCCAGCCCCCCCGAGGGACAGGGTAGTTCACCCCTCCACTTT,CASPPEGQGSSPLHF
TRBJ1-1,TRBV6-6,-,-,TGTGCCACACAGGGATTTACTAACCTGAACACTGAAGCTTTCTTT,CATQGFTNLNTEAFF
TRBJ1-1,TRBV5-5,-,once,TGTGCCAGCAGCTTGGTGGTCTGTAGGCGGTTGAACACTGAAGCTTTCTTT,CASSLVVCRRLNTEAFF
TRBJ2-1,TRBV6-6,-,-,TGTGCCAGCAGTTACTCCTGCCGAGCCTACAATGAGCAGTTCTTC,CASSYSCRAYNEQFF
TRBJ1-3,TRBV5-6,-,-,TGTGCCAGCAGCTTGGCCGGGACTGTCTCTGGAAACACCATATATTTT,CASSLAGTVSGNTIYF
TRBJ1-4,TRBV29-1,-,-,TGCAGCGTTGAAGATCGAGGGACTTCGGAAAAACTGTTTTTT,CSVEDRGTSEKLFF
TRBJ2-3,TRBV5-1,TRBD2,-,TGCGCCAGCAGCTTGGGGGGACCTGAACCTAGCGGGAGAAGCACAGATACGCAGTATTTT,CASSLGGPEPSGRSTDTQYF
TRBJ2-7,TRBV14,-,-,TGTGCCAGCAGCCAAGTCGGAGACAGCACCTACGAGCAGTACTTC,CASSQVGDSTYEQYF
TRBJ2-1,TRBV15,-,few,TGTGCCACGGCCGACTTGCACAATGAGCAGTTCTTC,CATADLHNEQFF
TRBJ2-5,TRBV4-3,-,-,TGCGCCAGCAGCCAAAGCCTCTCAGTGGTCAGGGAGACCCAGTACTTC,CASSQSLSVVRETQYF
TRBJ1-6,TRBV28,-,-,TGTGCCAGCAGTTTGGGGCAGCCTTTTGGAAATTCACCCCTCCACTTT,CASSLGQPFGNSPLHF
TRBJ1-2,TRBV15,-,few,TGTGCCACCAGCCTAACAGGTCACTATGGCTACACCTTC,CATSLTGHYGYTF
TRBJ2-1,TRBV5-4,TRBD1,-,TGTGCCAGCAGCTTGGGTCGGACAGGGAATGAGCAGTTCTTC,CASSLGRTGNEQFF
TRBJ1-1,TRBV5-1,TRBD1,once,TGCGCCAGCAGCCCCGGTAAGGGGGCGGGAAACACTGAAGCTTTCTTT,CASSPGKGAGNTEAFF
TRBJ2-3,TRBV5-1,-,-,TGCGCCAGCAGCTTGGGGGACATTAGCACAGATACGCAGTATTTT,CASSLGDISTDTQYF
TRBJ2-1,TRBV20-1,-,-,TGCAGTGCTAGTCCGAATGAGCAGTTCTTC,CSASPNEQFF
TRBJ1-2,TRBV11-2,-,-,TGTGCCAGCAGCTTAGCCTCTGGCAGGACTGGAGGCTACACCTTC,CASSLASGRTGGYTF
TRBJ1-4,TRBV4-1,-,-,TGCGCCAGCAGCCAAGTCTTCGCGGGGGCCGGCGAAAAACTGTTTTTT,CASSQVFAGAGEKLFF
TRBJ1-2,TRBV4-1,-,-,TGCGCCAGCAGCCAAGAAGCAGGGAAGGGATATGGCTACACCTTC,CASSQEAGKGYGYTF
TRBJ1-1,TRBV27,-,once,TGTGCCAGCAGTTTGGGGGCGGCGCGGGACACTGAAGCTTTCTTT,CASSLGAARDTEAFF
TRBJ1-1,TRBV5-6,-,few,TGTGCCAGCAGCTTGCACCACACAAGGACTCAAATGAACACTGAAGCTTTCTTT,CASSLHHTRTQMNTEAFF
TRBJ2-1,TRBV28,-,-,TGTGCCAGCAGTTGGGGCCCTGACAGATACAATGAGCAGTTCTTC,CASSWGPDRYNEQFF
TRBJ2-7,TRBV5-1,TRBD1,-,TGCGCCAGCAGCAAATTATTCGGGACAGGGGTGTACGAGCAGTACTTC,CASSKLFGTGVYEQYF